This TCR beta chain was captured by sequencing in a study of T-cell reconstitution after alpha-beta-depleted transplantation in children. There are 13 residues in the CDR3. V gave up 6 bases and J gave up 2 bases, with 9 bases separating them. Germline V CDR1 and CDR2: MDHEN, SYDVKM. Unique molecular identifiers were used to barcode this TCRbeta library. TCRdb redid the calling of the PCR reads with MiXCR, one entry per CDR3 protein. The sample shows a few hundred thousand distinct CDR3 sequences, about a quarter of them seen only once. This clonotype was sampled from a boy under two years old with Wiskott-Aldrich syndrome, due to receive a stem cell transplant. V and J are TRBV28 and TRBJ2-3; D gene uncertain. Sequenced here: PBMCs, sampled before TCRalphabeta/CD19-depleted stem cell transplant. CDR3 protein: CASRVGSTDTQYF. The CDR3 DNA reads TGTGCCAGCAGGGTCGGATCCACAGATACGCAGTATTTT.